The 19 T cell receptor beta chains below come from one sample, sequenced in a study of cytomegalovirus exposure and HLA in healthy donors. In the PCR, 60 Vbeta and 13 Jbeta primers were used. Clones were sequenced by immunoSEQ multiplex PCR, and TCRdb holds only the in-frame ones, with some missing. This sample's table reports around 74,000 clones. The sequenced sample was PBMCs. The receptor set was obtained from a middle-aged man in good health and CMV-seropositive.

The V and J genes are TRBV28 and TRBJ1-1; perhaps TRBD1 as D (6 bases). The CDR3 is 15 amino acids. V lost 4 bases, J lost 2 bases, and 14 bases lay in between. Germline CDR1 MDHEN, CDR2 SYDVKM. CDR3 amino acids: CASSWGGRENTEAFF. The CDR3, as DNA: TGTGCCAGCAGTTGGGGGGGGCGAGAAAACACTGAAGCTTTCTTT.

The CDR3: CASSLRDRKGYTF. CDR3 nucleotide sequence: TGCGCCAGCAGCCTCCGGGACAGGAAGGGCTACACCTTC. The chain uses TRBV4-1 and TRBJ1-2; 8 bases line up with TRBD1. J gave up 8 bases and V 4 bases, and 6 bases lay outside the gene matches. This CDR3 region has 13 residues. Looked up from germline, CDR1 is MGHRA and CDR2 is YSYEKL.

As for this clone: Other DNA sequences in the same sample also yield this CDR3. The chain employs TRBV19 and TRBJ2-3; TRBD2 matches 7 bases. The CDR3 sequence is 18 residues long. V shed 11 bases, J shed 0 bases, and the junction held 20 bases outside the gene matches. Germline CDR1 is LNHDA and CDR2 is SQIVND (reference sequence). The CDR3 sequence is CALSKLEGLAVSTDTQYF. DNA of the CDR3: TGTGCCCTGAGTAAGTTGGAGGGTCTAGCGGTTAGCACAGATACGCAGTATTTT.

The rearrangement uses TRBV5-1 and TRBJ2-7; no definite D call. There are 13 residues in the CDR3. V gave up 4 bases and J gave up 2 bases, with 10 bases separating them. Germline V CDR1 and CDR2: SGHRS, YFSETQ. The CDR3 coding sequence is TGCGCCAGCAGCCCTGACAATACCTACGAGCAGTACTTC. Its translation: CASSPDNTYEQYF. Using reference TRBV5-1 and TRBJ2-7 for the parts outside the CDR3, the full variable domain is KAGVTQTPRYLIKTRGQQVTLSCSPISGHRSVSWYQQTPGQGLQFLFEYFSETQRNKGNFPGRFSGRQFSNSRSEMNVSTLELGDSALYLCASSPDNTYEQYFGPGTRLTVT.

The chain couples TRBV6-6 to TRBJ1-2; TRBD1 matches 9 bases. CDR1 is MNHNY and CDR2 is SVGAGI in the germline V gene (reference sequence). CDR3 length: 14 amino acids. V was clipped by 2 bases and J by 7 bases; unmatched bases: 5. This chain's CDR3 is CASSYGQGNVGYTF. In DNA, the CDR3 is TGTGCCAGCAGTTACGGACAGGGGAACGTTGGCTACACCTTC.

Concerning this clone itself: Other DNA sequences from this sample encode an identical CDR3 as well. The CDR3 nucleotides are TGTGCCAGCAGCCCCTCGGGGAGGGGTCACGGCTACACCTTC. Translating gives CASSPSGRGHGYTF. The chain couples TRBV7-9 to TRBJ1-2; D may be TRBD1 (5 bases). Per germline, CDR1 SEHNR and CDR2 FQNEAQ (reference sequence). V lost 5 bases and J lost 8, with 18 bases in between. This CDR3 comprises 14 residues.

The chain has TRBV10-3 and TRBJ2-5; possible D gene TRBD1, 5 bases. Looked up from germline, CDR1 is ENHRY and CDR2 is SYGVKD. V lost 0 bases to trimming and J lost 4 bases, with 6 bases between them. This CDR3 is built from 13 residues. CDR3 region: CAISESQGETQYF. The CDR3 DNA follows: TGTGCCATCAGTGAGTCCCAGGGAGAGACCCAGTACTTC.

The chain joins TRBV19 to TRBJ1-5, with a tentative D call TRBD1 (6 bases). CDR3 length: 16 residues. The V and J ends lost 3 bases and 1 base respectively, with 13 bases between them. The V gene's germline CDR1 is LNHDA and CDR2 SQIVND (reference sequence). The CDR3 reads CASSIRGEGSNQPQHF. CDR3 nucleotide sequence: TGTGCCAGTAGTATCAGGGGCGAGGGAAGCAATCAGCCCCAGCATTTT.

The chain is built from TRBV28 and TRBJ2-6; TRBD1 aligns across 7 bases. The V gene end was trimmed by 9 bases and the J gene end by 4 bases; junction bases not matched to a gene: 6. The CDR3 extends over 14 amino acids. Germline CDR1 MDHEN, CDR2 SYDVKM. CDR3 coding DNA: TGTGCCAGTTCAGGGGGTTCAGGGGCCAACGTCCTGACTTTC. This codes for CASSGGSGANVLTF.

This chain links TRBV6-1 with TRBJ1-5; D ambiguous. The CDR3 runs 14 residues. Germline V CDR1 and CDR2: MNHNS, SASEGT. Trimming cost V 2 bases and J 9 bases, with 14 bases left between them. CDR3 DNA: TGTGCCAGCAGTGAAACGACCGGCTCGGGGCCCCAGCATTTT. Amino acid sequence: CASSETTGSGPQHF.

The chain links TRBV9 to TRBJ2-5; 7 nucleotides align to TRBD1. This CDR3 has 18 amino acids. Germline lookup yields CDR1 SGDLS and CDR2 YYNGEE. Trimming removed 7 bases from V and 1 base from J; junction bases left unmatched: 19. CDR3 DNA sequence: TGTGCCAGCCCCCATAGACAGGGAGAGGGCCAACCCCAAGAGACCCAGTACTTC. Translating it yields CASPHRQGEGQPQETQYF. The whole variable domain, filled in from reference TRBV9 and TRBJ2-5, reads DSGVTQTPKHLITATGQRVTLRCSPRSGDLSVYWYQQSLDQGLQFLIQYYNGEERAKGNILERFSAQQFPDLHSELNLSSLELGDSALYFCASPHRQGEGQPQETQYFGPGTRLLVL.

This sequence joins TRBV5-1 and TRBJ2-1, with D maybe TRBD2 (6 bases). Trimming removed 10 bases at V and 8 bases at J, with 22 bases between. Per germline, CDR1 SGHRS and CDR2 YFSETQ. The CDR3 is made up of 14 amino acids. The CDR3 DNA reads TGCGCCTCCTCACGGCGGCGGGAAGGGGATGAGCAGTTCTTC. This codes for CASSRRREGDEQFF.

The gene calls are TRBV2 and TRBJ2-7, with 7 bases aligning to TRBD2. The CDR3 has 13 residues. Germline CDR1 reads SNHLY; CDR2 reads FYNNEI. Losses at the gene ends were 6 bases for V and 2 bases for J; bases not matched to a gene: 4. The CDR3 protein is CASRTGRTYEQYF. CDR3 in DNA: TGTGCCAGCAGAACCGGGAGGACCTACGAGCAGTACTTC.

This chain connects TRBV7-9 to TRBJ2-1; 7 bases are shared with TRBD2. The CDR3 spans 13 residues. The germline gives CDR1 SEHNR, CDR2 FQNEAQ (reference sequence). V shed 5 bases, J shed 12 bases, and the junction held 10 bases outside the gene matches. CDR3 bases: TGTGCCAGCAGCCCAAGGCGGGAGACCGTGCAGTTCTTC. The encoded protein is CASSPRRETVQFF.

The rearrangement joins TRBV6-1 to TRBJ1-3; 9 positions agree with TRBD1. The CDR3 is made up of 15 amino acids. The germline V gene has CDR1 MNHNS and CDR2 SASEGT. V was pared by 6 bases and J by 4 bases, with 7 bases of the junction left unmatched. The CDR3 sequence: CASSLTGGEGNTIYF. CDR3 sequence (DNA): TGTGCCAGCAGCCTAACAGGGGGCGAAGGAAACACCATATATTTT.

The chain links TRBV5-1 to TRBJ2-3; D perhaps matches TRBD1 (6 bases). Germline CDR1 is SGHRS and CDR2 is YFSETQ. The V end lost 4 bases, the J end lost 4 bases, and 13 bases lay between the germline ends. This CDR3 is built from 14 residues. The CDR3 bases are TGCGCCAGCAGCCCCGGGACAAACGCAGATACGCAGTATTTT. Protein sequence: CASSPGTNADTQYF.

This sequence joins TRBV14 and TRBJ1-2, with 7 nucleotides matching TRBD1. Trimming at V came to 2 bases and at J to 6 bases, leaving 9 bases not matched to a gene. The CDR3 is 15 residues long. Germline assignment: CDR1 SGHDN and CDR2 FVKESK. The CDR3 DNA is TGTGCCAGCAGCCAATGGGTCACCGGGACAGATGGCTACACCTTC. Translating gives CASSQWVTGTDGYTF. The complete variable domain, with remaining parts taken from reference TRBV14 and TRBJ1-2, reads EAGVTQFPSHSVIEKGQTVTLRCDPISGHDNLYWYRRVMGKEIKFLLHFVKESKQDESGMPNNRFLAERTGGTYSTLKVQPAELEDSGVYFCASSQWVTGTDGYTFGSGTRLTVV.

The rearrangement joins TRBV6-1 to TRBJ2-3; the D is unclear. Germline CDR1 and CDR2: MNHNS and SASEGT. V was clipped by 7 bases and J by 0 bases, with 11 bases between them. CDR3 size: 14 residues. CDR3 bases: TGTGCCAGCACTATACTTTATAGCACAGATACGCAGTATTTT. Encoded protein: CASTILYSTDTQYF.

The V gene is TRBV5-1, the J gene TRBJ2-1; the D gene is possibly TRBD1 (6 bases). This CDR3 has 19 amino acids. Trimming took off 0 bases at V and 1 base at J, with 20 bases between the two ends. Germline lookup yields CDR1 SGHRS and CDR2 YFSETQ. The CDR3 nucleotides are TGCGCCAGCAGCTTGGCTACCTTACAGGGATTCAGGTCCTACAATGAGCAGTTCTTC. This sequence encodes CASSLATLQGFRSYNEQFF.